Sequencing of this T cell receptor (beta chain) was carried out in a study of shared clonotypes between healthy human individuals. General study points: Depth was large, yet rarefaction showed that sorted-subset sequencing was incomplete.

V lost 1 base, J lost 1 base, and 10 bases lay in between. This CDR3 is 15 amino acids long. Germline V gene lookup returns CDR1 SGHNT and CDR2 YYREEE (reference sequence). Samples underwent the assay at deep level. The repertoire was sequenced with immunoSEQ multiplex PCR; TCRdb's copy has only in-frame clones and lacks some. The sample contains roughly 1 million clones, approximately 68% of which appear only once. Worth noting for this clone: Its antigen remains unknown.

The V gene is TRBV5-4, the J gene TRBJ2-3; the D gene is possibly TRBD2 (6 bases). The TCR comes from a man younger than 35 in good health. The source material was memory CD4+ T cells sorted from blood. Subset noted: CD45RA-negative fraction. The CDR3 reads CASSLPGVGTDTQYF. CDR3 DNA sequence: TGTGCCAGCAGCTTGCCGGGAGTCGGCACAGATACGCAGTATTTT.